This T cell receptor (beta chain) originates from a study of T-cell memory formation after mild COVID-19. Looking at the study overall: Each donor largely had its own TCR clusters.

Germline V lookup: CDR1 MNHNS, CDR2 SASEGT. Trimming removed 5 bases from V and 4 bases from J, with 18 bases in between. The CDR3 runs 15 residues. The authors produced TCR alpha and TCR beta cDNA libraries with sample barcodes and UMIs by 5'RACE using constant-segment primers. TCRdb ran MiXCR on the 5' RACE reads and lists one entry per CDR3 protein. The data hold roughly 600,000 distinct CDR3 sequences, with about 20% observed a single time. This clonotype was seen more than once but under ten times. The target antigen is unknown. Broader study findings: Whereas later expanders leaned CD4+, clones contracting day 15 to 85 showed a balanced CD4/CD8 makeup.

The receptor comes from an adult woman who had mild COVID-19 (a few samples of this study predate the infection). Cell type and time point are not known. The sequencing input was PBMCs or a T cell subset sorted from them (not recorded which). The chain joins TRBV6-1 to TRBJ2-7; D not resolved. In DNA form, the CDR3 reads TGTGCCAGCAGTCCCTGGGGTCCGGACCGGTACGAGCAGTACTTC. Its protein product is CASSPWGPDRYEQYF.